A single sample gave rise to the 11 T cell receptor beta chains below, sequenced in a study of blood T cell repertoires in COVID-19. Data came from immunoSEQ multiplex PCR; TCRdb stores just in-frame clones and leaves some out. The sample yields around 250,000 clones, about 84% seen once. Sequenced sample: PBMCs or T cells enriched from blood (not recorded which). The receptors come from a woman aged 45-65 years who had recovered from COVID-19.

The CDR3 region has the DNA TGTGCCAGCAGCCCGGGTTATAATTCACCCCTCCACTTT. Amino acid sequence: CASSPGYNSPLHF. The chain links TRBV14 to TRBJ1-6, with unresolved D. The CDR3 loop spans 13 amino acids. Germline V lookup: CDR1 SGHDN, CDR2 FVKESK. Trimming cost V 4 bases and J 4 bases, with 5 bases left between them.

CDR3 residues: CASSQDSAGGYFEAFF. The CDR3 DNA follows: TGCGCCAGCAGCCAAGATTCGGCGGGGGGTTACTTCGAAGCTTTCTTT. The chain combines TRBV4-1 with TRBJ1-1; D may be TRBD1 (5 bases). This CDR3 spans 16 amino acids. Trimming left V 0 bases short and J 8 bases short, with 19 bases between. CDR1 is MGHRA, CDR2 YSYEKL, per germline.

The chain employs TRBV30 and TRBJ1-2; 7 nucleotides match TRBD1. The ends lost 0 bases at V and 4 bases at J; junction bases unmatched: 14. Germline loops: CDR1 GTSNPN, CDR2 SVGIG (reference sequence). This CDR3 is built from 17 residues. The CDR3 region is CAWSVLIQGMSRYGYTF. The CDR3 DNA sequence: TGTGCCTGGAGTGTATTGATACAGGGGATGAGTCGCTATGGCTACACCTTC.

This rearrangement joins TRBV6-5 to TRBJ1-1; D call uncertain. V lost 6 bases to trimming and J lost 0 bases, with 11 bases between them. The length of the CDR3 is 14 residues. Germline CDR1 is MNHEY and CDR2 is SVGAGI. CDR3 region: CASSPSALNTEAFF. CDR3 DNA: TGTGCCAGCAGCCCCAGCGCCCTGAACACTGAAGCTTTCTTT.

The CDR3 DNA sequence: TGTGCCAGCGAGGGACAGTTATTCGGTGAAGCTTTCTTT. It specifies CASEGQLFGEAFF. The V gene is TRBV2, the J gene TRBJ1-1; 7 nucleotides line up with TRBD1. V shed 8 bases and J 7 bases; nucleotides not matched to a gene: 10. The length of the CDR3 is 13 residues. CDR1 SNHLY and CDR2 FYNNEI come from the germline V gene.

The chain carries TRBV5-4 and TRBJ2-7; TRBD1 matches at 7 bases. The CDR3 length is 14 residues. V lost 2 bases to trimming and J lost 10 bases; unmatched junction nucleotides: 12. Germline lookup yields CDR1 SGHNT and CDR2 YYREEE (reference sequence). CDR3 sequence (DNA): TGTGCCAGCAGCTTCCGGGACAGTTCCCCGAAACAGTACTTC. Its protein product is CASSFRDSSPKQYF.

This clone was picked up a small number of times. The chain links TRBV19 to TRBJ1-2; TRBD1 agrees at 11 bases. CDR1 and CDR2 from the germline V gene are LNHDA and SQIVND (reference sequence). The CDR3 is made up of 14 amino acids. V shed 3 bases and J 5 bases; nucleotides not matched to a gene: 2. The CDR3 bases are TGTGCCAGTAGTATCGGACAGGGGGCATATGGCTACACCTTC. This codes for CASSIGQGAYGYTF. Complete variable domain (other parts from reference TRBV19 and TRBJ1-2): DGGITQSPKYLFRKEGQNVTLSCEQNLNHDAMYWYRQDPGQGLRLIYYSQIVNDFQKGDIAEGYSVSREKKESFPLTVTSAQKNPTAFYLCASSIGQGAYGYTFGSGTRLTVV.

This sequence joins TRBV25-1 and TRBJ2-7; 8 bases match TRBD1. Per germline, CDR1 MGHDK and CDR2 SYGVNS. CDR3 length: 17 amino acids. The trim removed 3 bases at V and 7 bases at J, leaving 17 bases unmatched. The CDR3 DNA sequence: TGTGCCAGCAGTGAGGACAAGGGGACAGGCGCGGGATGGGAGCAGTACTTC. It yields the protein CASSEDKGTGAGWEQYF.

This clone appeared once. This chain connects TRBV5-4 to TRBJ1-1; D remains unclear. With 4 bases removed from V and 4 bases from J, the gap between germline ends came to 8 bases. The V gene's germline CDR1 is SGHNT and CDR2 YYREEE (reference sequence). The CDR3 extends over 12 amino acids. The CDR3 is CASSRGSTEAFF. The CDR3 nucleotides are TGTGCCAGCAGCCGAGGCTCCACTGAAGCTTTCTTT.

J is TRBJ1-4 and V is TRBV5-1; D is possibly TRBD1 (5 bases). Trimming took off 0 bases at V and 11 bases at J, with 17 bases between the two ends. In germline, CDR1 is SGHRS, CDR2 YFSETQ. This CDR3 contains 15 residues. CDR3 bases: TGCGCCAGCAGCTTGGGAGGCGCAGGGCCTCTGAAACTGTTTTTT. This translates into CASSLGGAGPLKLFF.

The chain recombines TRBV18 with TRBJ2-3; 8 nucleotides match TRBD1. This CDR3 contains 15 residues. The junction had 8 bases not matched to a gene; V was cut back by 3 bases and J by 6 bases. Looked up from germline, CDR1 is KGHSH and CDR2 is LQKENI. The CDR3 DNA reads TGTGCCAGCTCACCCACCGGGACAGGCCCTGATACGCAGTATTTT. Translating it yields CASSPTGTGPDTQYF.